This T cell receptor beta chain derives from a study of blood T cells in healthy people across ages. Worth noting for this clonotype: The antigen is unknown.

They isolated at least 6.5 million PBMCs from each sample. Together with a sample-barcoded 5' primer, a J-beta primer mix was included in a second PCR lasting about 6 to 11 cycles. A single record per CDR3 protein comes from TCRdb applying MiXCR to the 5' RACE reads. The sample contains hundreds of thousands of distinct CDR3 sequences, roughly 44% of which appear only once. Trimming cost V 6 bases and J 1 base, with 11 bases left between them. Germline loops: CDR1 MDHEN, CDR2 SYDVKM. The CDR3 sequence is 14 residues long. Whole-study findings and limits: Long-lived donors carried more naive CD4+ cells and greater diversity than aged donors. When one million T cells were used, diversity estimates were thought to be underestimates.

Specimen: blood. This clonotype originated in a man aged 55 to 70 in good health. The chain has TRBV28 and TRBJ2-3; D is possibly TRBD1 or TRBD2 (6 bases each). The CDR3 loop is CASSHGGRTDTQYF. Written as DNA, the CDR3 is TGTGCCAGCAGCCACGGGGGCCGCACAGATACGCAGTATTTT.